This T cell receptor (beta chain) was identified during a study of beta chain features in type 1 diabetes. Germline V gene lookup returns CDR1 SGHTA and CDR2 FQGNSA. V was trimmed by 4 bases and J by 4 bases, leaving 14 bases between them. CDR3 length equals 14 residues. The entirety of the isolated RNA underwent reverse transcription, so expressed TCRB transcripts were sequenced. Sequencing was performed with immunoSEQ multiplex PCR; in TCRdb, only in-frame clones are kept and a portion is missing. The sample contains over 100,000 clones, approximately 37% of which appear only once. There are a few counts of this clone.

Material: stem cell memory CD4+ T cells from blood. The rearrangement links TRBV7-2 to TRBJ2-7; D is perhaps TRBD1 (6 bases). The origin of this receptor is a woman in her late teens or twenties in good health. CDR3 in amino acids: CASSSGYRVYEQYF. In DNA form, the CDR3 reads TGTGCCAGCAGCTCTGGTTACAGGGTTTACGAGCAGTACTTC.